This T cell receptor beta chain was obtained from a study of cytomegalovirus exposure and HLA in healthy donors. Overall study context: A prior study identified approximately 120 million unique TCR beta sequences from around 180 million T cells.

Points on this clone: Antigen: not known.

Study-level findings and limits: Per published accounts, TCR beta sequences correctly predicted the HLA-A and HLA-B alleles of most subjects.

Primers for the PCR totalled 60 Vbeta and 13 Jbeta. Assay: immunoSEQ multiplex PCR; the TCRdb copy retains only in-frame clones and omits some. The table lists hundreds of thousands of clones, about four fifths of them singletons. The CDR3 sequence is 14 residues long. V lost 2 bases and J 5 bases, leaving 10 bases between the germline ends. Germline loops: CDR1 MNHEY, CDR2 SVGAGI. This chain uses TRBV6-5 with TRBJ1-5; tentatively, D is TRBD1 (5 bases). Source material: PBMCs. The source of this sequence is a man between 40 and 49 years old in good health and CMV-seropositive. The DNA of the CDR3 is TGTGCCAGCAGTTACGGGGGGGTGGATCAGCCCCAGCATTTT. Amino acids: CASSYGGVDQPQHF.